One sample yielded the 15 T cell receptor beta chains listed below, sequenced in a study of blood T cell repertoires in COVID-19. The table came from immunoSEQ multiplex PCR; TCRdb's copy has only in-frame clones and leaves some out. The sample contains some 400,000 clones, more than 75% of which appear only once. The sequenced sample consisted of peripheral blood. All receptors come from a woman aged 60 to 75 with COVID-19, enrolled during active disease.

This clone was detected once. The CDR3 coding sequence is TGTGCCTGGAGTCTTTCCCGGACAGGGGGCGATCAGCCCCAGCATTTT. It translates to CAWSLSRTGGDQPQHF. The V gene is TRBV30, the J gene TRBJ1-5; TRBD1 matches 11 bases. Looked up from germline, CDR1 is GTSNPN and CDR2 is SVGIG (reference sequence). The CDR3 sequence is 16 residues long. After removal of 2 bases from V and 5 bases from J, the junction contained 8 bases not matched to a gene.

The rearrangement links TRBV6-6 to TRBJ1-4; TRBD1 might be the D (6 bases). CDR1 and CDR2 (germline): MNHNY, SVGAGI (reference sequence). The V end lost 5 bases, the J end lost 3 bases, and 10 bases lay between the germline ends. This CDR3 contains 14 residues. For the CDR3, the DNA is TGTGCCAGCAGTCAGGGGAGGGCTAATGAAAAACTGTTTTTT. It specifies CASSQGRANEKLFF.

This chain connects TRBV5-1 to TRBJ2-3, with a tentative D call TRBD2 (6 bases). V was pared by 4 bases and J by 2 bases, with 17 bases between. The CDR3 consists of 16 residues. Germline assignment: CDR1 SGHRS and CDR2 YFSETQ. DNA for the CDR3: TGCGCCAGCAGCCCGCCGGTGATAGCGGACACAGATACGCAGTATTTT. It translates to CASSPPVIADTDTQYF.

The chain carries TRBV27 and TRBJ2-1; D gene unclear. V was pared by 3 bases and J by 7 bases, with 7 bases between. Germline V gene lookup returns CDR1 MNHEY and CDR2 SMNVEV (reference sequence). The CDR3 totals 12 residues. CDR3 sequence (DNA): TGTGCCAGCAGTTTTGTCGGGAATGAGCAGTTCTTC. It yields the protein CASSFVGNEQFF.

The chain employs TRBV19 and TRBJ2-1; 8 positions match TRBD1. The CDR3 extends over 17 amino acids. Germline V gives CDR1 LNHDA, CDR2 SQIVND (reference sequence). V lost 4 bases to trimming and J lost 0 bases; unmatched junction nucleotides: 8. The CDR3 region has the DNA TGTGCCAGTAGTACGAGGACAGGGTCAAGCTCCTACAATGAGCAGTTCTTC. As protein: CASSTRTGSSSYNEQFF.

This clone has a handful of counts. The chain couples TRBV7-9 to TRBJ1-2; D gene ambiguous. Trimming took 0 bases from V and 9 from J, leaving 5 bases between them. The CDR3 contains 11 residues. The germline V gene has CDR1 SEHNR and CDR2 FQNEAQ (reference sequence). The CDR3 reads CASSLALRYTF. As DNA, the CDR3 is TGTGCCAGCAGCTTAGCGCTACGCTACACCTTC.

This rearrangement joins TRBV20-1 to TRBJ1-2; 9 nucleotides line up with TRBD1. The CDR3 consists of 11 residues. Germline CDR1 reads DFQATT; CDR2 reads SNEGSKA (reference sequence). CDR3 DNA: TGCAAAATAGGGACAGGGTATGGCTACACCTTC. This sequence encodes CKIGTGYGYTF.

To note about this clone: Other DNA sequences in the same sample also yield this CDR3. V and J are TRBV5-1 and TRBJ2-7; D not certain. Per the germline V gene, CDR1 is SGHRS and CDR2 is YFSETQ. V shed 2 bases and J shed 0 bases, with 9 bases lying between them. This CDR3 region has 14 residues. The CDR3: CASSLGGSSYEQYF. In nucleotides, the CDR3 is TGCGCCAGCAGCTTAGGCGGTAGCTCCTACGAGCAGTACTTC.

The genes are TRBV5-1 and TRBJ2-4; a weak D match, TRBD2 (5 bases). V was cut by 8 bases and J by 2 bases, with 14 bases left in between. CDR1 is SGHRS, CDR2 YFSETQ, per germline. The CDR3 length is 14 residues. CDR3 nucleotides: TGCGCCAGTAGGGAGTACCTCTCCAAAAACATTCAGTACTTC. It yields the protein CASREYLSKNIQYF. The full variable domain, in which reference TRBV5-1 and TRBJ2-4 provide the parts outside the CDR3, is KAGVTQTPRYLIKTRGQQVTLSCSPISGHRSVSWYQQTPGQGLQFLFEYFSETQRNKGNFPGRFSGRQFSNSRSEMNVSTLELGDSALYLCASREYLSKNIQYFGAGTRLSVL.

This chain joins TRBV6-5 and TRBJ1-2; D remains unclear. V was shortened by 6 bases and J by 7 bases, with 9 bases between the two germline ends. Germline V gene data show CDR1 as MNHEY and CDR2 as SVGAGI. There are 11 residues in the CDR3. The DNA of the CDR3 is TGTGCCAGCAGCTCTCGGAGTGGCTACACCTTC. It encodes CASSSRSGYTF.

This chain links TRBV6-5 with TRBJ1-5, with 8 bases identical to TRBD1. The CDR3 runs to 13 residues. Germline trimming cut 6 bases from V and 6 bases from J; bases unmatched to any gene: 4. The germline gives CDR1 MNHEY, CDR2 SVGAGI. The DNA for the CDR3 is TGTGCCAGCAGGCTTACAGGGGGTCAGCCCCAGCATTTT. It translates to CASRLTGGQPQHF.

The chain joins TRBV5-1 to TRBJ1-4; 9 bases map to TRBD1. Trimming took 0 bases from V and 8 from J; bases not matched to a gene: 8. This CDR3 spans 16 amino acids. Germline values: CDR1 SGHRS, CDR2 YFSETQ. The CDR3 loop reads CASSLEFAGQGEKLFF. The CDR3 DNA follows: TGCGCCAGCAGCTTGGAATTTGCGGGACAGGGCGAAAAACTGTTTTTT.

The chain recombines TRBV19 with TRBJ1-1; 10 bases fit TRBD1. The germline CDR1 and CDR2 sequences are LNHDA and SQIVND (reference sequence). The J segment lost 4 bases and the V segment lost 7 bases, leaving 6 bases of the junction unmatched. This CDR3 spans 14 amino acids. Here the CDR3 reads CASIGDRGVTEAFF. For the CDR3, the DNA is TGTGCCAGTATAGGGGACAGGGGAGTCACTGAAGCTTTCTTT.

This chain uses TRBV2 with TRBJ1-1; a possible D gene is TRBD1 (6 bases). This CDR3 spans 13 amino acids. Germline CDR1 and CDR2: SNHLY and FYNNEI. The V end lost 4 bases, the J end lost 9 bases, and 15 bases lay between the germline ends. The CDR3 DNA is TGTGCCAGCAGTGCTGGACAGAGTCTTCAAGCTTTCTTT. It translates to CASSAGQSLQAFF.

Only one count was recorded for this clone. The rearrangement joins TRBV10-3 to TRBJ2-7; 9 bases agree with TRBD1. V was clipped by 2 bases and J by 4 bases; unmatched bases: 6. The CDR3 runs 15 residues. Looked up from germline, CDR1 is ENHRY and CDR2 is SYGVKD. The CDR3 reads CAISEPGQGGYEQYF. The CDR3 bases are TGTGCCATCAGTGAGCCGGGACAGGGAGGGTACGAGCAGTACTTC.